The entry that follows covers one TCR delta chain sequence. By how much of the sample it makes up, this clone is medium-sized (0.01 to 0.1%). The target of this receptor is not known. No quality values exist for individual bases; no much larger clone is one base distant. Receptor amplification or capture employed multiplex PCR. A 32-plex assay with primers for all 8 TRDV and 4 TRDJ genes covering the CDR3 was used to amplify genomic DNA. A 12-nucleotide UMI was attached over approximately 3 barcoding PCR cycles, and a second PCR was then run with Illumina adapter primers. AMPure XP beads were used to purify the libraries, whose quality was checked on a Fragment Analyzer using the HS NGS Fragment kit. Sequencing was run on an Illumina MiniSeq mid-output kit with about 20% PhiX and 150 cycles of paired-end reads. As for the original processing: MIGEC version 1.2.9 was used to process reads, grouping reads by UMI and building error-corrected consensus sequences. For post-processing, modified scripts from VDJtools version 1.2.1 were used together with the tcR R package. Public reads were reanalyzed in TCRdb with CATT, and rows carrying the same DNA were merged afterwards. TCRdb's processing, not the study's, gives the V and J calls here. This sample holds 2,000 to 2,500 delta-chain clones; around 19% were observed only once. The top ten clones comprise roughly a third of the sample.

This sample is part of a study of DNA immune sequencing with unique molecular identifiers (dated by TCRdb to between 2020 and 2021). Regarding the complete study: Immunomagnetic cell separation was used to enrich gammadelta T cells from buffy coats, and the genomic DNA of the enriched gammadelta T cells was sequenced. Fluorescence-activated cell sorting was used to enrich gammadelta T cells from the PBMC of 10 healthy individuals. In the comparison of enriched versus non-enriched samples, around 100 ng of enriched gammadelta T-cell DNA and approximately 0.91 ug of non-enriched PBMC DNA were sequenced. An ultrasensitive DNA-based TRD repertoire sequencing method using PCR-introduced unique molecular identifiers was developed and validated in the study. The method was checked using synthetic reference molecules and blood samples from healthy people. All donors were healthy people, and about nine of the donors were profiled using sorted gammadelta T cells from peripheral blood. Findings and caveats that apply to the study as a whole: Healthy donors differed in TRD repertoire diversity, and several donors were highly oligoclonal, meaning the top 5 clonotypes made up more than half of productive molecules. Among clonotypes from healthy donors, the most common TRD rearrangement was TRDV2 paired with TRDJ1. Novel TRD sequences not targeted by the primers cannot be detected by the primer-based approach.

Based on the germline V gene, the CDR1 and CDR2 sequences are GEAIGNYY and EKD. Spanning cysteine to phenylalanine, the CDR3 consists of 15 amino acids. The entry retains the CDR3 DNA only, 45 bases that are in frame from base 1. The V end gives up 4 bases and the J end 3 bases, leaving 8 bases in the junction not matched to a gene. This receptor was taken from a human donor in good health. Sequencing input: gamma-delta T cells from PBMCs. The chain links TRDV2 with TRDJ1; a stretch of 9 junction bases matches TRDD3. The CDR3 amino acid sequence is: CACDVLGEGSDKLIF. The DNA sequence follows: TGTGCCTGTGATGTACTGGGGGAGGGCTCCGATAAACTCATCTTT.